This T cell receptor (beta chain) was documented in a study of beta chain features in type 1 diabetes. Study-level points and caveats: All four CD4+ subsets from Type 1 diabetes patients carried moderately but significantly shorter TCRB CDR3s. Compared to healthy donors, patients appeared to have naive, central memory and Treg TCRB repertoires that were more alike. cDNA-based reads could over-represent cells with high TCR expression.

V was clipped by 0 bases and J by 4 bases, with 6 bases between them. The CDR3 spans 12 residues. Germline V gene sequence: CDR1 GTSNPN, CDR2 SVGIG (reference sequence). This clone was counted a few times. Its cognate antigen is unknown. The sequenced template was cDNA made from the entire isolated RNA. Assay: immunoSEQ multiplex PCR; the TCRdb copy retains only in-frame clones and omits some. The repertoire holds 120,000 to 150,000 clones, with approximately 13% as singletons. Central memory, naive, regulatory and stem cell-like memory CD4+ cells were sorted by CD45RO/CCR7/CD25/CD127/CD95/CD27. Purity (above 95%) was reached by all sorted populations.

The J gene is TRBJ2-5, the V gene TRBV30; D unclear. The TCR originated in a man between 18 and 29 years old with type 1 diabetes. Sequenced sample: central memory CD4+ T cells from blood. The CDR3 sequence: CAWSVAGETQYF. The CDR3 coding sequence is TGTGCCTGGAGTGTAGCAGGAGAGACCCAGTACTTC.